Listed below are T cell receptor beta chains from one sample, sequenced in a study of blood T cell repertoires in COVID-19. Clones were sequenced by immunoSEQ multiplex PCR, and TCRdb holds only the in-frame ones, with some missing. The sample consists of about 250,000 clones, 87% of them appearing once. Sequenced input: PBMCs or T cells enriched from blood (not recorded which). These receptors came from a woman in her twenties or thirties with acute COVID-19. Each CDR3 is given with its conserved first and last residue. The D gene is left open where the match is weak. Clone sizes are given selectively: once, few, many, or a class where the clone is expanded.

>TRBV3-1/TRBV3-2|.|TRBJ2-1|.
TGTGCCAGCAGCCAGAGCGGGTCCTACAATGAGCAGTTCTTC
CASSQSGSYNEQFF
>TRBV5-1|TRBD1|TRBJ1-2|.
TGCGCCAGCAGCTTGGTCGGGACAGGGGATGGCTACACCTTC
CASSLVGTGDGYTF
>TRBV6-1|.|TRBJ1-6|.
TGTGCCAGCAGTGAAAAGGTGCGGCAGCCGAAGGCCCTCCACTTT
CASSEKVRQPKALHF
>TRBV7-2|.|TRBJ2-2|.
TGTGCCAGCAGCTTAGATTTGGGGCGGTATTGGGAGCTGTTTTTT
CASSLDLGRYWELFF
>TRBV27|TRBD2|TRBJ2-3|.
TGTGCCAGCAGTTTACTAGCGGGGGAGAGGAATACGCAGTATTTT
CASSLLAGERNTQYF
>TRBV27|.|TRBJ2-7|.
TGTGCCAGCAGTTTAGTTTCGGGCTACGAGCAGTACTTC
CASSLVSGYEQYF
>TRBV27|.|TRBJ1-5|.
TGTGCCAGCAGTCCTCCGGGAGGGCATCAGCCCCAGCATTTT
CASSPPGGHQPQHF
>TRBV9|.|TRBJ1-2|.
TGTGCCAGCAGCCCCGGGGGGGCCAACTATGGCTACACCTTC
CASSPGGANYGYTF
>TRBV27|TRBD2|TRBJ2-2|.
TGTGCCAGCAGTCCGGACAGCAGATCTGGACTAGCGGAGCCCCGAGGGGACACCGGGGAGCTGTTTTTT
CASSPDSRSGLAEPRGDTGELFF
>TRBV10-3|.|TRBJ1-2|.
TGTGCCATCAACTATGGGGAGGAAAACTATGGCTACACCTTC
CAINYGEENYGYTF
>TRBV7-2|.|TRBJ2-2|once
TGTGCCAGCAGAGCCCGTTCGACAGCCACCGGGGAGCTGTTTTTT
CASRARSTATGELFF
>TRBV7-9|TRBD2|TRBJ2-5|.
TGTGCCAGCAGCTCAAATAGCGGGGGGGAGACCCAGTACTTC
CASSSNSGGETQYF
>TRBV13|.|TRBJ1-6|.
TGTGCCAGCAGCTTAGGGGGGGGTAGCTCACCCCTCCACTTT
CASSLGGGSSPLHF
>TRBV7-9|.|TRBJ2-1|once
TGTGCCAGCAGCCCGGTGACCAGCCGCTCGGGGCAGTTCTTC
CASSPVTSRSGQFF
>TRBV6-5|TRBD1|TRBJ1-5|.
TGTGCCAGCAGTTACTCGGGGACAGGGGTCAATCAGCCCCAGCATTTT
CASSYSGTGVNQPQHF
>TRBV11-2|.|TRBJ1-1|.
TGTGCCAGCAGCTTAGACAGGGGAGGGGAAGCTTTCTTT
CASSLDRGGEAFF
>TRBV3-1/TRBV3-2|.|TRBJ2-5|once
TGTGCCAGCAGCCAGCACAGGGTAGAAGAGACCCAGTACTTC
CASSQHRVEETQYF
>TRBV5-4|.|TRBJ2-2|.
TGTGCCAGCAGCTTAACAGGGTACACCGGGGAGCTGTTTTTT
CASSLTGYTGELFF
>TRBV2|.|TRBJ1-2|.
TGTGCCAGCAGTGAGGCAGGCCAATTCTATGGCTACACCTTC
CASSEAGQFYGYTF
>TRBV5-4|.|TRBJ2-6|.
TGTGCCAGCAGCTTGGTGGCAGTCTCTGGGGCCAACGTCCTGACTTTC
CASSLVAVSGANVLTF
>TRBV6-1|.|TRBJ1-5|.
TGTGCCAGCAGTGACAGGGTAGGCCAGCCCCAGCATTTT
CASSDRVGQPQHF
>TRBV5-4|TRBD1|TRBJ2-7|.
TGTGCCAGCAGCCCTCAGGGGGCTGTCTACGAGCAGTACTTC
CASSPQGAVYEQYF
>TRBV28|TRBD1|TRBJ2-7|.
TGTGCCACCCTGACCGGGACAGGTCTAGTCTCCTACGAGCAGTACTTC
CATLTGTGLVSYEQYF
>TRBV5-1|TRBD1|TRBJ1-1|.
TGCGCCAGCAGCCTCACAGGGGTGACTGAAGCTTTCTTT
CASSLTGVTEAFF
>TRBV6-6|TRBD1|TRBJ2-7|.
TGTGCCAGCAGTACCGGGACAGGGGTGCACGAGCAGTACTTC
CASSTGTGVHEQYF
>TRBV11-2|TRBD1|TRBJ1-2|.
TGTGCCAGCAGATCGACAGGGACAGGCTACTATGGCTACACCTTC
CASRSTGTGYYGYTF
>TRBV19|.|TRBJ1-5|.
TGTGCCAGTCGGGTTACGGGATATAGCAATCAGCCCCAGCATTTT
CASRVTGYSNQPQHF
>TRBV2|TRBD2|TRBJ2-1|many
TGTGCCAGCAGTGAACGAGCGGGGGGGCTTTACAATGAGCAGTTCTTC
CASSERAGGLYNEQFF
>TRBV28|TRBD1|TRBJ1-5|.
TGTGCCAGCAGTCCGCAGACAGGGGGCAATCAGCCCCAGCATTTT
CASSPQTGGNQPQHF
>TRBV7-2|.|TRBJ1-3|.
TGTGCCAGCAGCTTACAGGCAGGGGCTGGAAACACCATATATTTT
CASSLQAGAGNTIYF
>TRBV4-3|.|TRBJ1-3|.
TGCGCCAGCAGCCAAGACAGGGCCCAGTCTGGAAACACCATATATTTT
CASSQDRAQSGNTIYF
>TRBV27|.|TRBJ2-7|.
TGTGCCAGCAGTTCGACAGGCGTCTACGAGCAGTACTTC
CASSSTGVYEQYF
>TRBV2|.|TRBJ1-1|.
TGTGCCAGCAGTGAACCAAGGGGAAAGGACACTGAAGCTTTCTTT
CASSEPRGKDTEAFF
>TRBV19|TRBD1|TRBJ1-2|.
TGTGCCAGTAGTATAGGGGGGACAGGGATCGGCTACACCTTC
CASSIGGTGIGYTF
>TRBV20-1|.|TRBJ1-2|.
TGCAGTGCTAGAGAGAGCAATGGCTACACCTTC
CSARESNGYTF
>TRBV6-6|TRBD1|TRBJ2-5|.
TGTGCCAGCAGTCAGGGACAGGTGGTAGAGACCCAGTACTTC
CASSQGQVVETQYF
>TRBV29-1|.|TRBJ1-4|.
TGCAGCGTTGCGGCACCCTTAGCCGAAAAACTGTTTTTT
CSVAAPLAEKLFF
>TRBV7-2|.|TRBJ2-3|.
TGTGCCAGCAGGTCCGGGACATCGGCGACAGATACGCAGTATTTT
CASRSGTSATDTQYF
>TRBV9|.|TRBJ1-1|.
TGTGCCAGCAGCCCTCAGGTGGGCCGCACTGAAGCTTTCTTT
CASSPQVGRTEAFF
>TRBV7-9|.|TRBJ2-2|few
TGTGCCAGCAGCTTACTTTCCGGGGAGCTGTTTTTT
CASSLLSGELFF
>TRBV6-5|TRBD1|TRBJ1-1|.
TGTGCCAGCAGTCAGACAGGGGGTTACACTGAAGCTTTCTTT
CASSQTGGYTEAFF
>TRBV7-2|.|TRBJ2-3|.
TGTGCCAGCAGCTACGACAGGGAGGTTGATACGCAGTATTTT
CASSYDREVDTQYF
>TRBV18|.|TRBJ1-5|.
TGTGCCAGCTCACCAGAGCGGAGCAATCAGCCCCAGCATTTT
CASSPERSNQPQHF
>TRBV10-1|.|TRBJ1-3|.
TGCGCCAGCAGTCGACAGAGCTCTGGAAACACCATATATTTT
CASSRQSSGNTIYF
>TRBV5-4|TRBD2|TRBJ2-2|.
TGTGCCAGCAGCTTGGGACTAGCGGGGGGGCCGGTCGGGGAGCTGTTTTTT
CASSLGLAGGPVGELFF
>TRBV6-5|.|TRBJ1-6|few
TGTGCCAGCAGGATGACAGCTTCAAATTCACCCCTCCACTTT
CASRMTASNSPLHF
>TRBV6-5|.|TRBJ2-7|.
TGTGCCAGCAGCGGGGGAGGGGGCGAGCAGTACTTC
CASSGGGGEQYF
>TRBV6-2/TRBV6-3|.|TRBJ2-7|.
TGTGCCAGCAGTTTCATGCAGGCGACGAACTCCTACGAGCAGTACTTC
CASSFMQATNSYEQYF
>TRBV5-4|.|TRBJ1-5|few
TGTGCCAGCAGCCTGGGCGGTGATCAGCCCCAGCATTTT
CASSLGGDQPQHF
>TRBV18|.|TRBJ1-5|.
TGTGCCAGCTCACCAACGGGCAATCAGCCCCAGCATTTT
CASSPTGNQPQHF
>TRBV19|.|TRBJ1-2|.
TGTGCCAGTAGTATAACCCCCGTTACAGGGATCTATGGCTACACCTTC
CASSITPVTGIYGYTF
>TRBV10-3|TRBD1|TRBJ2-7|.
TGTGCCATCAGTGAGAGGGAACAGGGGCCACCCTACGAGCAGTACTTC
CAISEREQGPPYEQYF
>TRBV5-1|TRBD1|TRBJ1-2|.
TGCGCCAGCAGCTTGGCCGGGACAGGGGGTGCCCATGGCTACACCTTC
CASSLAGTGGAHGYTF
>TRBV28|.|TRBJ1-1|.
TGTGCCAGCAGGAACGGGATGAACACTGAAGCTTTCTTT
CASRNGMNTEAFF
>TRBV28|TRBD1|TRBJ1-2|.
TGTGCCAGCAGTTTAGGACAGGACACCAACTATGGCTACACCTTC
CASSLGQDTNYGYTF
>TRBV2|.|TRBJ1-5|.
TGTGCCAGCAGTGAAAACGGGATCGGAAATCAGCCCCAGCATTTT
CASSENGIGNQPQHF
>TRBV6-5|TRBD1|TRBJ1-2|.
TGTGCCAGCAGTTTTGGACAGGGGTATGGCTACACCTTC
CASSFGQGYGYTF
>TRBV11-3|.|TRBJ1-6|.
TGTGCCAGCAGCTTAGAAGCGAATTCACCCCTCCACTTT
CASSLEANSPLHF
>TRBV7-8|TRBD1|TRBJ1-1|.
TGTGCCAGCAGCATTGTGGACAGGGACGTCACTGAAGCTTTCTTT
CASSIVDRDVTEAFF
>TRBV11-3|TRBD2|TRBJ2-1|.
TGTGCCAGCTCCTTCAGCGGGGATGAGCAGTTCTTC
CASSFSGDEQFF